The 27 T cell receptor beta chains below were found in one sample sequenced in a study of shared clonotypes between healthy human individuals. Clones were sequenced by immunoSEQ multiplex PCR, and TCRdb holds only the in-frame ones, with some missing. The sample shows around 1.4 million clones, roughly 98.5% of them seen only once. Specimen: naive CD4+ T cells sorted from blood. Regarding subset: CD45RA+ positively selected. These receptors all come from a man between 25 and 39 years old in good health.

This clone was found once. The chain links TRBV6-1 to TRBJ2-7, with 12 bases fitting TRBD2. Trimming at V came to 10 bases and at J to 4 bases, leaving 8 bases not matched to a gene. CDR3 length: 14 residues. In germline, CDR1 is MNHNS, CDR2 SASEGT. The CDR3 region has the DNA TGTGCCACCACACTAGCGGGAGGTGGGTACGAGCAGTACTTC. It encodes CATTLAGGGYEQYF.

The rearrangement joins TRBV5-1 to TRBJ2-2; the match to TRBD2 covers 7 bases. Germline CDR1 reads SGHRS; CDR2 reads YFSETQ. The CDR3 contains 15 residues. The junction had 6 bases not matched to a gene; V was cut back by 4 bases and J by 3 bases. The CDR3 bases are TGCGCCAGCAGCCTTCTCACTAGCGACACCGGGGAGCTGTTTTTT. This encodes CASSLLTSDTGELFF.

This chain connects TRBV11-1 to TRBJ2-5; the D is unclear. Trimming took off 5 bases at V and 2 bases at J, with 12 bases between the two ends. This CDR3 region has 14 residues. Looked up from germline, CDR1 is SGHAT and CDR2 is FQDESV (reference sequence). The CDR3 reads CASSLDLGQETQYF. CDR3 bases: TGTGCCAGCAGCCTAGACTTAGGGCAAGAGACCCAGTACTTC.

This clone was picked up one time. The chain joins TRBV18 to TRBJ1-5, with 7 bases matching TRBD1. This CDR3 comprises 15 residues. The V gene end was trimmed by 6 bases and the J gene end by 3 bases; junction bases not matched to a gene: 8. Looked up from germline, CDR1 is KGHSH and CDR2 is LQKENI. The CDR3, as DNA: TGTGCCAGCTCCCCGGGACAGAAGTACAATCAGCCCCAGCATTTT. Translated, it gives CASSPGQKYNQPQHF. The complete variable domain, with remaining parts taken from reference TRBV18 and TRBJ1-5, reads NAGVMQNPRHLVRRRGQEARLRCSPMKGHSHVYWYRQLPEEGLKFMVYLQKENIIDESGMPKERFSAEFPKEGPSILRIQQVVRGDSAAYFCASSPGQKYNQPQHFGDGTRLSIL.

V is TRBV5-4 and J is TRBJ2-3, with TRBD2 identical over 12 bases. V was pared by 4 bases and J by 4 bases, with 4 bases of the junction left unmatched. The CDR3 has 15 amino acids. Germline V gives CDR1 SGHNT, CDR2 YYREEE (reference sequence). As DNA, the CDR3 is TGTGCCAGCAGCCTAGCGGGAGGGCCTCCAGATACGCAGTATTTT. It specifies CASSLAGGPPDTQYF.

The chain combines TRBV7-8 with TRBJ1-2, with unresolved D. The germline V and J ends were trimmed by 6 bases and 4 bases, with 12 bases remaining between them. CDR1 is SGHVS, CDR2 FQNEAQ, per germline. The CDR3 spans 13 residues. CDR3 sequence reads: CASRGESLYGYTF. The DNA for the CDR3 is TGTGCCAGCAGGGGTGAGAGTCTCTATGGCTACACCTTC.

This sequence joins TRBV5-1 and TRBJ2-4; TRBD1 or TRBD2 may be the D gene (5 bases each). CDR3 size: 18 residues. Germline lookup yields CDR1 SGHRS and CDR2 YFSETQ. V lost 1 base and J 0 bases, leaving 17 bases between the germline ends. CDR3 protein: CASSLMTGTNLAKNIQYF. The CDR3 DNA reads TGCGCCAGCAGCTTGATGACCGGGACGAATCTAGCCAAAAACATTCAGTACTTC.

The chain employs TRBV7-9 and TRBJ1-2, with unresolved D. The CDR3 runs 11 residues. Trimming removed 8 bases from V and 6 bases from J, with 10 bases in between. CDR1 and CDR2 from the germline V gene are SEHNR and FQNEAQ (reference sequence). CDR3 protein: CASSELNGYTF. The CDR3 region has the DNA TGTGCCAGCTCGGAGCTTAATGGCTACACCTTC.

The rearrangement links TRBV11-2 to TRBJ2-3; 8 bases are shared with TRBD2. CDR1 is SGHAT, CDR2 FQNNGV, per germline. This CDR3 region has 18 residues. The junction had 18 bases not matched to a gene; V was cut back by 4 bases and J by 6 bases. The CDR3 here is CASSSLTGTRNELDTQYF. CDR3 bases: TGTGCCAGCAGCTCTCTCACCGGGACTAGAAATGAGTTGGATACGCAGTATTTT.

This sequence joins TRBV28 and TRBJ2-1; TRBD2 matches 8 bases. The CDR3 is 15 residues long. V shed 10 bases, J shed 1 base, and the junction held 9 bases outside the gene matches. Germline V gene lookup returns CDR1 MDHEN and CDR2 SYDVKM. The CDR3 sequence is CATLIAGLSYNEQFF. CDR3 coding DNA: TGTGCCACCCTGATAGCGGGATTGTCCTACAATGAGCAGTTCTTC.

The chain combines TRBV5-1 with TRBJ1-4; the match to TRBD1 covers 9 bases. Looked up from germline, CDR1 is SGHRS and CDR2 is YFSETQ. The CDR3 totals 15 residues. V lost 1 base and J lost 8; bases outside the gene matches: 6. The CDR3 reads CASSLSGQGGEKLFF. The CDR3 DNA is TGCGCCAGCAGCTTGTCGGGACAGGGAGGCGAAAAACTGTTTTTT.

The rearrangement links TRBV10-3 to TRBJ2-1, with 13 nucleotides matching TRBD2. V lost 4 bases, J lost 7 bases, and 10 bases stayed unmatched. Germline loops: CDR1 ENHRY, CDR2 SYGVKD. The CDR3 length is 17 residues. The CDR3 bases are TGTGCCATCAGTGGGACTAGCGGGAGATTGTCGGGGAATGAGCAGTTCTTC. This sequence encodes CAISGTSGRLSGNEQFF.

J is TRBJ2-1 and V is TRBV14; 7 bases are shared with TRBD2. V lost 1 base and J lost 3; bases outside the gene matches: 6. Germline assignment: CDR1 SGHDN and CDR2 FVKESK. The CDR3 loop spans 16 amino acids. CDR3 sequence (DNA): TGTGCCAGCAGCCAAGTCCTCGGGACTATCTACAATGAGCAGTTCTTC. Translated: CASSQVLGTIYNEQFF.

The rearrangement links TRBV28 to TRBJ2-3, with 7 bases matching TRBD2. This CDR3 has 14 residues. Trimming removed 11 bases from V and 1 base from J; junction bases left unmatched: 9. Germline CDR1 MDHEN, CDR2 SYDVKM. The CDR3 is CAHGGSGGTDTQYF. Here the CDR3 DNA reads TGTGCCCACGGTGGGAGCGGGGGCACAGATACGCAGTATTTT.

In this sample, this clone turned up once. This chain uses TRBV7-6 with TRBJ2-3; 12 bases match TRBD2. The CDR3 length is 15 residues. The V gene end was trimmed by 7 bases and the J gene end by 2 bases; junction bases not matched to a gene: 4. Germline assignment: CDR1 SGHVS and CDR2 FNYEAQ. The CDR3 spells CASTLAGGNTDTQYF. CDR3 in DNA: TGTGCCAGCACCCTAGCGGGAGGGAACACAGATACGCAGTATTTT.

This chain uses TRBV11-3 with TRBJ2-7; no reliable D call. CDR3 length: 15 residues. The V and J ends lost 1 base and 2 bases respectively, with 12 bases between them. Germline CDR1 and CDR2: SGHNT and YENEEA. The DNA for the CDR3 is TGTGCCAGCAGCTTAGGGCCACCTCCACCCTACGAGCAGTACTTC. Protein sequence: CASSLGPPPPYEQYF.

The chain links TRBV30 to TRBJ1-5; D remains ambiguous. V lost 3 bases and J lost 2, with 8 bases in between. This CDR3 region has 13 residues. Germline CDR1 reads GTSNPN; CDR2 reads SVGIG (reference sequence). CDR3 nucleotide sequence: TGTGCCTGGAGCACCCCAGGCAATCAGCCCCAGCATTTT. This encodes CAWSTPGNQPQHF.

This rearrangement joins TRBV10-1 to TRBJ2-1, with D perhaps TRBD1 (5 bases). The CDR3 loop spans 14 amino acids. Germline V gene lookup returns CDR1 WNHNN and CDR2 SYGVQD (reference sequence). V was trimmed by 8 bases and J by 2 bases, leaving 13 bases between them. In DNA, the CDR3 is TGCGCCAGCGGCGGCTCCAGGGCCTACAATGAGCAGTTCTTC. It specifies CASGGSRAYNEQFF.

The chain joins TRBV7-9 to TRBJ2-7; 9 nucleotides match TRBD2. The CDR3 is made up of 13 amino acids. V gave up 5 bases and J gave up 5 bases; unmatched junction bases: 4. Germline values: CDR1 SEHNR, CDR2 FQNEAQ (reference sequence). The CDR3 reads CASSGGGRDEQYF. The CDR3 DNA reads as TGTGCCAGCAGCGGCGGCGGGAGGGACGAGCAGTACTTC. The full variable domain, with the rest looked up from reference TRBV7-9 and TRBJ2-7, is DTGVSQNPRHKITKRGQNVTFRCDPISEHNRLYWYRQTLGQGPEFLTYFQNEAQLEKSRLLSDRFSAERPKGSFSTLEIQRTEQGDSAMYLCASSGGGRDEQYFGPGTRLTVT.

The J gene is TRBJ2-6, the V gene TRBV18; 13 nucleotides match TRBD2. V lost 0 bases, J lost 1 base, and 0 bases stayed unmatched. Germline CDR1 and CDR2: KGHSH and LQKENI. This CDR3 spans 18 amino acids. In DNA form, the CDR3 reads TGTGCCAGCTCACCACCGGGACTAGCGGGATCTGGGGCCAACGTCCTGACTTTC. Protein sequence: CASSPPGLAGSGANVLTF.

The CDR3, as DNA: TGTGCCAGTAGTATAGCATGGTTCCAGGGGGAGCAGTACTTC. Translating gives CASSIAWFQGEQYF. V and J are TRBV19 and TRBJ2-7; TRBD1 might be the D (6 bases). Germline CDR1 is LNHDA and CDR2 is SQIVND (reference sequence). This CDR3 region has 14 residues. Trimming shortened V by 1 base and J by 7 bases, and 14 bases separated the two germline ends.

CDR3: CASYDGSYGYTF. CDR3 DNA sequence: TGTGCCAGTTACGATGGTTCCTATGGCTACACCTTC. This chain joins TRBV6-6 and TRBJ1-2; D is undetermined. Trimming took off 9 bases at V and 4 bases at J, with 12 bases between the two ends. Germline CDR1 and CDR2: MNHNY and SVGAGI (reference sequence). The CDR3 contains 12 residues.

The CDR3 loop is CASREKYEQYF. The CDR3, as DNA: TGTGCCAGCAGAGAAAAGTACGAGCAGTACTTC. This rearrangement joins TRBV6-1 to TRBJ2-7; no definite D call. Germline CDR1 and CDR2: MNHNS and SASEGT. Trimming cost V 6 bases and J 4 bases, with 7 bases left between them. CDR3 length equals 11 residues.

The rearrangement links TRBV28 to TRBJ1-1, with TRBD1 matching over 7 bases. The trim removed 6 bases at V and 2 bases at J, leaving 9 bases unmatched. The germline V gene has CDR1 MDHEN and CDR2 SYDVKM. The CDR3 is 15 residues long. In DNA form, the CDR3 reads TGTGCCAGCAGCTCAACAGGGACAGATAACACTGAAGCTTTCTTT. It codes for CASSSTGTDNTEAFF.

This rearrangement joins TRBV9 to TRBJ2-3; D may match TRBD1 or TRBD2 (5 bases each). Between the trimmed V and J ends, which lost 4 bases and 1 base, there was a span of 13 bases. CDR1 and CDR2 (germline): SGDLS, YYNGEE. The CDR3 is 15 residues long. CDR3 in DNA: TGTGCCAGCAGCCCGCCGGGGCCGGGCACAGATACGCAGTATTTT. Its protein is CASSPPGPGTDTQYF.

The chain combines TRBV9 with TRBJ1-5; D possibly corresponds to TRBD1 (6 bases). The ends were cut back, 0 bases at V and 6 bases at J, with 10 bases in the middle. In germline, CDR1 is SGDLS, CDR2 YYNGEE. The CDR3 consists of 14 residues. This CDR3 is CASSVAGGAQPQHF. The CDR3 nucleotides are TGTGCCAGCAGCGTAGCTGGGGGGGCTCAGCCCCAGCATTTT.

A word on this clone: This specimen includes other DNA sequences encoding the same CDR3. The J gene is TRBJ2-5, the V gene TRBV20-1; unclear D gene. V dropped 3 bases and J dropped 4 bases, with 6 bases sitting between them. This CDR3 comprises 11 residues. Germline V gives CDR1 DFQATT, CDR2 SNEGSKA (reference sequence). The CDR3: CSASTGETQYF. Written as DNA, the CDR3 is TGCAGTGCTAGCACTGGAGAGACCCAGTACTTC.